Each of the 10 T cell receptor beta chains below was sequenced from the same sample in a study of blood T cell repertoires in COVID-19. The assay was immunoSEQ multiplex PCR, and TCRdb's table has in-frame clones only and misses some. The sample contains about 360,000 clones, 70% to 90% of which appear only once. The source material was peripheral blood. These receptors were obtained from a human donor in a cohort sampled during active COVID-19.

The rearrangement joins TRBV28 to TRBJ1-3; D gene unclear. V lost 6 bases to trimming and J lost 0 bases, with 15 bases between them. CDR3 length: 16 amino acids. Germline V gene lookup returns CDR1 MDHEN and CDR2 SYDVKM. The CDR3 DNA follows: TGTGCCAGCAGCCTCCTCCCCCGGAGCTCTGGAAACACCATATATTTT. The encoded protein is CASSLLPRSSGNTIYF.

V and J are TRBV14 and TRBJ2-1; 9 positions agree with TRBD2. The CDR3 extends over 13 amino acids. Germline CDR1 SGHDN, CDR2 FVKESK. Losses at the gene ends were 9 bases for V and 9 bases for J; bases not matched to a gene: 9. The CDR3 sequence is CASSLAGGREQFF. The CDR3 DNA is TGTGCCAGTTCCTTGGCGGGAGGGCGTGAGCAGTTCTTC.

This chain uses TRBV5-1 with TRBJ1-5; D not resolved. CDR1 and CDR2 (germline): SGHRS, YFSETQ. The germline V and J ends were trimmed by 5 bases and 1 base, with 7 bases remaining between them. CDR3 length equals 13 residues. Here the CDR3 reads CASRRESNQPQHF. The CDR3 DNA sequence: TGCGCCAGCAGAAGGGAGAGCAATCAGCCCCAGCATTTT. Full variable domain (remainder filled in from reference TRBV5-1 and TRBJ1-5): KAGVTQTPRYLIKTRGQQVTLSCSPISGHRSVSWYQQTPGQGLQFLFEYFSETQRNKGNFPGRFSGRQFSNSRSEMNVSTLELGDSALYLCASRRESNQPQHFGDGTRLSIL.

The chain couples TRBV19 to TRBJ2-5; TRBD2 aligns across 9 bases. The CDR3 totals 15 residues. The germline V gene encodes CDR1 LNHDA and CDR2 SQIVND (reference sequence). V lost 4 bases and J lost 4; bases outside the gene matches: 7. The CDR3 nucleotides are TGTGCCAGTAGTACCGGCGGGAGGGAGATAGAGACCCAGTACTTC. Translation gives CASSTGGREIETQYF. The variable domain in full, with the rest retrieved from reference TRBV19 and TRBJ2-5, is DGGITQSPKYLFRKEGQNVTLSCEQNLNHDAMYWYRQDPGQGLRLIYYSQIVNDFQKGDIAEGYSVSREKKESFPLTVTSAQKNPTAFYLCASSTGGREIETQYFGPGTRLLVL.

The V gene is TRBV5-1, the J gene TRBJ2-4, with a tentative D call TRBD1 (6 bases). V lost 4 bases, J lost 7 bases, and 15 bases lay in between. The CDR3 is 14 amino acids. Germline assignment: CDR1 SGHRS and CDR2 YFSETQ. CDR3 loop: CASSADRGQNIQYF. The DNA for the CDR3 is TGCGCCAGCAGCGCGGACAGAGGCCAGAACATTCAGTACTTC.

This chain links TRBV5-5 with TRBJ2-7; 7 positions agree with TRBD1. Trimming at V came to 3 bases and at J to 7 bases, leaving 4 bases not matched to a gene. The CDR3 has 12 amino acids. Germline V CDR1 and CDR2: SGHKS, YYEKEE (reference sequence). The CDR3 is CASSSTGSEQYF. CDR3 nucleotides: TGTGCCAGCAGCTCGACAGGGAGTGAGCAGTACTTC.

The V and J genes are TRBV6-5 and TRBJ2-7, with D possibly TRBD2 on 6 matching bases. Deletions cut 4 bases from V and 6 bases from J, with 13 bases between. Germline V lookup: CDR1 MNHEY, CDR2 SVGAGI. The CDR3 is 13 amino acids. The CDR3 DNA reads TGTGCCAGCAGTTTAAGTGGAGGGCTCGAGCAGTACTTC. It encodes CASSLSGGLEQYF.

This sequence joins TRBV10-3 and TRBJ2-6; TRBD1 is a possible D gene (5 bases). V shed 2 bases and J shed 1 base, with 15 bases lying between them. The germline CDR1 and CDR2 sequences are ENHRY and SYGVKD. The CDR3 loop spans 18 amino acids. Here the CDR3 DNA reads TGTGCCATCAGTGAGGCTTGGGGCCTTCGTTCTGGGGCCAACGTCCTGACTTTC. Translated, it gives CAISEAWGLRSGANVLTF.

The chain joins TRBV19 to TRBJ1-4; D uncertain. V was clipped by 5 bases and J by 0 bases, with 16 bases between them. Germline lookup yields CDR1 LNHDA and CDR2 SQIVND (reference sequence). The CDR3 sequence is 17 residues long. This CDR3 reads CASSLDTGSSTNEKLFF. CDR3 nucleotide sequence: TGTGCCAGTAGTCTCGACACCGGATCCTCAACTAATGAAAAACTGTTTTTT.

DNA of the CDR3: TGTGCCAGCAGCTTAGACGGGACAGGAACCACCGGGGGTGAGCAGTTCTTC. Residues: CASSLDGTGTTGGEQFF. The chain is built from TRBV7-8 and TRBJ2-1, with 8 bases aligning to TRBD1. V trimming: 1 base; J trimming: 9 bases; junction bases outside the gene matches: 14. From germline, CDR1 is SGHVS and CDR2 FQNEAQ. The CDR3 covers 17 residues. Drawing the rest from reference TRBV7-8 and TRBJ2-1, the complete variable domain is GAGVSQSPRYKVAKRGQDVALRCDPISGHVSLFWYQQALGQGPEFLTYFQNEAQLDKSGLPSDRFFAERPEGSVSTLKIQRTQQEDSAVYLCASSLDGTGTTGGEQFFGPGTRLTVL.